This record covers a single T cell receptor (beta chain). This entry belongs to a study of T cell changes during pregnancy in multiple sclerosis. Germline V gene sequence: CDR1 LNHDA, CDR2 SQIVND (reference sequence). There are 13 residues in the CDR3. Germline trimming cut 9 bases from V and 0 bases from J; bases unmatched to any gene: 5. Assay: immunoSEQ multiplex PCR; the TCRdb copy retains only in-frame clones and omits some. The top ten clones hold more than 3% of a sample with tens of thousands of clones, under 95% of them seen once. Here the sequenced sample was CD8+ T cells from peripheral blood mononuclear cells, taken in the second trimester of pregnancy. The chain is built from TRBV19 and TRBJ2-7, with TRBD1 matching 7 bases. This TCR came from a female donor with multiple sclerosis, enrolled in a pregnancy study. The CDR3 nucleotides read TGTGCCAGCGCACAGGGGTACTCCTACGAGCAGTACTTC. It specifies CASAQGYSYEQYF.